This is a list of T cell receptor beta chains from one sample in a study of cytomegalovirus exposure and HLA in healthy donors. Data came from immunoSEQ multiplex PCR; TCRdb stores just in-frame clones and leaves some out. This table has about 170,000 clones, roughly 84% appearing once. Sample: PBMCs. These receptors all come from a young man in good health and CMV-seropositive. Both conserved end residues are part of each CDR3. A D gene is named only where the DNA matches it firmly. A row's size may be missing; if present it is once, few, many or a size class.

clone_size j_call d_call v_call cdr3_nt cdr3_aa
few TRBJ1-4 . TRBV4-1 TGCGCCAGCAGCCAAGCGGTGCAGGCCCGAACTAATGAAAAACTGTTTTTT CASSQAVQARTNEKLFF
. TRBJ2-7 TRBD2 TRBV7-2 TGTGCCAGCAGCGCGTTAGCGGGAGGGCACGAACAGTACTTC CASSALAGGHEQYF
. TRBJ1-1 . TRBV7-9 TGTGCCAGCAGCCGCGCGGGGCAGAAGAACACTGAAGCTTTCTTT CASSRAGQKNTEAFF
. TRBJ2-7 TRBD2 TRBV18 TGTGCCAGCTCACCCACCAGCGGGAGCCCCTACGAGCAGTACTTC CASSPTSGSPYEQYF
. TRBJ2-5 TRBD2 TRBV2 TGTGCCAGCAGCGCACTAGCGGGAGGGCAAGAGACCCAGTACTTC CASSALAGGQETQYF
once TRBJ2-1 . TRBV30 TGTGCCTGGAGCGAGCAGACTTACAATGAGCAGTTCTTC CAWSEQTYNEQFF
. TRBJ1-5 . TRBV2 TGTGCCAGCAGTGAACGGGTAAATCAGCCCCAGCATTTT CASSERVNQPQHF
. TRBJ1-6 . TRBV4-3 TGCGCCAGCAGCCCGCAGCGGAGCTGGGATTTCAAATCACCCCTCCACTTT CASSPQRSWDFKSPLHF
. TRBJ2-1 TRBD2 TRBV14 TGTGCCAGCAGCGCCCGCGAATCACTAGCGGGAGGGAATGAGCAGTTCTTC CASSARESLAGGNEQFF
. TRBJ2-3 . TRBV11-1 TGTGCCAGCAGCTTAGCGCAGGACTGGAGCACAGATACGCAGTATTTT CASSLAQDWSTDTQYF
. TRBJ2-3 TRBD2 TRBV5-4 TGTGCCAGCAGCTTGCAGCTAGCGGGGTACACAGATACGCAGTATTTT CASSLQLAGYTDTQYF
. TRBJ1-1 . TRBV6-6 TGTGCCATCGATGGACTGACGAACACTGAAGCTTTCTTT CAIDGLTNTEAFF